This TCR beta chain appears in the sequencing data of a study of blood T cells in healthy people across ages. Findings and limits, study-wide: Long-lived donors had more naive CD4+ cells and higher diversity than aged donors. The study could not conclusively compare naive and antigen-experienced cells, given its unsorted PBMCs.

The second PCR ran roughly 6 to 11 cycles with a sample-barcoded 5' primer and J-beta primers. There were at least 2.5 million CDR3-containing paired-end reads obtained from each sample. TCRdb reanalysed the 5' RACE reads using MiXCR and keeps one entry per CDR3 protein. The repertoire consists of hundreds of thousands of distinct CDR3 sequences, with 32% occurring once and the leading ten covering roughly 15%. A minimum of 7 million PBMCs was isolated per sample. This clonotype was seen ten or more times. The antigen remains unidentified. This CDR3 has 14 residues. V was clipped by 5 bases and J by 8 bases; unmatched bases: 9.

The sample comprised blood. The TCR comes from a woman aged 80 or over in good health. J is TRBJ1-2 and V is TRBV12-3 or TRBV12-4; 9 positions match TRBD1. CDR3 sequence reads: CASSLRQGEDGYTF. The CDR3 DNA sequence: TGTGCCAGCAGTCTTAGACAGGGGGAGGACGGCTACACCTTC.